This T cell receptor (beta chain) was captured by sequencing in a study of technical replicates of blood from a handful of donors. Regarding this clone: At one boundary the junction diverges from the germline segment, which might be a read error.

TCRdb keeps only in-frame clones here, not all; method: immunoSEQ multiplex PCR. In the table there are about 93,000 clones, 95% of which are singletons. CDR1 SGDLS and CDR2 YYNGEE come from the germline V gene. The CDR3 is made up of 16 amino acids. The sample consisted of T cells isolated from PBMCs. The rearrangement links TRBV9 to TRBJ1-5; TRBD1 is a possible D gene (5 bases). The sequence was collected from a human donor in good health. The CDR3 DNA reads as TGTGTCAGCAAGGTCCCCTGCCCAGGGAGCAATCAGCCCCAGCATTTT. The encoded protein is CVSKVPCPGSNQPQHF. The full variable domain, with the rest looked up from reference TRBV9 and TRBJ1-5, is DSGVTQTPKHLITATGQRVTLRCSPRSGDLSVYWYQQSLDQGLQFLIQYYNGEERAKGNILERFSAQQFPDLHSELNLSSLELGDSALYFCVSKVPCPGSNQPQHFGDGTRLSIL.